Listed below are T cell receptor beta chains from one sample, sequenced in a study of T cells in Graves' hyperthyroidism and ophthalmopathy. A single record per CDR3 protein comes from TCRdb applying MiXCR to the multiplex PCR reads. The sample includes approximately 420,000 distinct CDR3 sequences, about 13% of them seen just once. The specimen sequenced was blood. These receptors came from a woman aged 18-29 years with Graves' hyperthyroidism. Each CDR3 is given with its conserved first and last residue. The D gene is left open where the match is weak.

v_call | d_call | cdr3_aa
TRBV9 | TRBD2 | CASSVAIAGLTNTQYF
TRBV6-1 | - | CASTRDTDTQYF
TRBV7-8 | - | CASSLKPGASNEKLFF
TRBV10-3 | - | CAMGDTGRYEQYF
TRBV7-9 | - | CASSLAAKSNYGYTF
TRBV14 | - | CASSRKGAGGPQETQYF
TRBV13 | TRBD2 | CASSGPSREAGNYNEQFF
TRBV19 | - | CASSSPGDGGRTEAFF
TRBV9 | - | CASSAGGGSSYNEQFF
TRBV7-9 | TRBD2 | CASSPTGTSGTGELFF
TRBV4-1 | - | CASSPHSPGDLTF
TRBV6-1 | TRBD1 | CASRRGPPYEQYF
TRBV18 | TRBD1 | CASSPRTGSDEAFF
TRBV27 | TRBD1 | CASSRTRRTGANYGYTF
TRBV28 | - | CASYQRLETFEQFF
TRBV29-1 | - | CSVDQPRGTEAFF
TRBV6-5 | TRBD1 | CASSYERSGGGYTF
TRBV12-3/TRBV12-4 | TRBD2 | CASTSGRNTGELFF
TRBV7-8 | TRBD1 | CASSAQGQTYEQYF
TRBV3-1 | - | CASSQDPEFDQGRHTEAFF
TRBV19 | TRBD2 | CASGIAGTSYEQYF
TRBV10-3 | - | CAIAGTQETQYF
TRBV6-1 | - | CASSGARVSYEQYF
TRBV6-1 | TRBD1 | CASSNTRDSPAGELFF
TRBV7-2 | - | CASSLRAGTYNEQFF
TRBV14 | TRBD2 | CASSQWSSGTSTYNEQFF
TRBV18 | TRBD2 | CASSARAGTSGVSSYNEQFF
TRBV28 | TRBD1 | CASSSDRAILFVTEAFF
TRBV9 | - | CASSPYRSSYEQYF